The clone carrying this T cell receptor beta chain was observed a handful of times. The antigen remains unidentified. The sample comes from a study of identical twins. The study, taken as a whole, reports: Models predicted too little out-of-frame TCR alpha sharing in monozygotic twins. For cord blood, abundant beta clonotypes had fewer insertions, unlike memory repertoires, which showed none.

TCRdb recomputed calls from the 5' RACE reads with MiXCR, one row per CDR3 protein. The sample holds under 900,000 distinct CDR3 sequences, roughly 18% seen once. The V and J ends lost 0 bases and 5 bases, in that order; junction bases with no gene match: 8. The CDR3 has 15 residues. In germline, CDR1 is DFQATT, CDR2 SNEGSKA (reference sequence). This sample was shared with a second study, whose subject was T cells expressing NK-cell markers. That investigation notes: Among the experiments, several used an anti-gamma-delta TCR antibody to restrict sorting to alpha-beta TCR T cells. The same clonotypes also predominated in the CD3+CD56-NKG2C+ fraction of a few donors.

The rearrangement joins TRBV20-1 to TRBJ2-3, with TRBD2 matching over 7 bases. The material sequenced was PBMCs. The source of this sequence is a woman aged 18-29 years in good health. The CDR3, as DNA: TGCAGTGCTAGAGATAACGCGGGGGTGAAAGATACGCAGTATTTT. It codes for CSARDNAGVKDTQYF.